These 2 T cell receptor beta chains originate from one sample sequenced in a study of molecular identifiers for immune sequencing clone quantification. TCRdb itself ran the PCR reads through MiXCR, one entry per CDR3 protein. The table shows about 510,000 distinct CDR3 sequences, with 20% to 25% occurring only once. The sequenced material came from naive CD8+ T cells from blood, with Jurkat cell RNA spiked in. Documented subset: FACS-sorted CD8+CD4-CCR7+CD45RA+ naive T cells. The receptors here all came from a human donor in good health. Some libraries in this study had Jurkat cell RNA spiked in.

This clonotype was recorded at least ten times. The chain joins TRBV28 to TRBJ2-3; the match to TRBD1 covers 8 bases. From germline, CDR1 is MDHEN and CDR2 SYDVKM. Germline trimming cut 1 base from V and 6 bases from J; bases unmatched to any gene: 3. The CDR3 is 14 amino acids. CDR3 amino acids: CASSLSGGSDTQYF. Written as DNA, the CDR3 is TGTGCCAGCAGTTTATCAGGGGGCAGTGATACGCAGTATTTT.

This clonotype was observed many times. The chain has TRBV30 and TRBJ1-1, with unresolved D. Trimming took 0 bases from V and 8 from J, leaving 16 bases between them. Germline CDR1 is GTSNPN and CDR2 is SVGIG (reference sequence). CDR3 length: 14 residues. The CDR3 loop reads CAWSVPSIMGEAFF. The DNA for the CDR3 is TGTGCCTGGAGTGTACCGAGCATCATGGGGGAAGCTTTCTTT.